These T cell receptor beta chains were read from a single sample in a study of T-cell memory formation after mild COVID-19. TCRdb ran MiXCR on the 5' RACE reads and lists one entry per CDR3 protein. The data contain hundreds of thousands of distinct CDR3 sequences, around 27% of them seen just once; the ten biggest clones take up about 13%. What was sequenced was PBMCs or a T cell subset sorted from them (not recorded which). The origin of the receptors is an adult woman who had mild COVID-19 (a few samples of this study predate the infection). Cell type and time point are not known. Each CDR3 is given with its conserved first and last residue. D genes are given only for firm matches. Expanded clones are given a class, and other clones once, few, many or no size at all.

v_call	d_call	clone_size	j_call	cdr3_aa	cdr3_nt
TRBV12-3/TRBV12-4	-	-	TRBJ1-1	CASSLDSWGDTEAFF	TGTGCCAGCAGTTTAGACTCGTGGGGGGACACTGAAGCTTTCTTT
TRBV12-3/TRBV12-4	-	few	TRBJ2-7	CASSIAGARQRYEQYF	TGTGCCAGCAGCATCGCAGGGGCCCGTCAACGGTACGAGCAGTACTTC
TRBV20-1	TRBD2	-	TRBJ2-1	CSAGTSGVNEQFF	TGCAGTGCTGGGACTAGCGGGGTCAATGAGCAGTTCTTC
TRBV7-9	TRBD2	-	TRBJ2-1	CASSLPTSRSSYNEQFF	TGTGCCAGCAGCTTACCGACTAGCCGGAGCTCCTACAATGAGCAGTTCTTC
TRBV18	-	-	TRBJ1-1	CASSPSVRNTEAFF	TGTGCCAGCTCACCATCAGTCCGAAACACTGAAGCTTTCTTT
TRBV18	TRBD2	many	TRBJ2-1	CASSRLAGGSSYNEQFF	TGTGCCAGCTCAAGACTAGCGGGAGGGAGCTCCTACAATGAGCAGTTCTTC
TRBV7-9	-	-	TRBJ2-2	CASKNRLSGQGRTGELFF	TGTGCCAGCAAGAACCGACTCTCCGGGCAGGGTAGAACCGGGGAGCTGTTTTTT
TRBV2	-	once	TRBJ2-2	CASSEIAGELFF	TGTGCCAGCAGTGAGATCGCCGGGGAGCTGTTTTTT
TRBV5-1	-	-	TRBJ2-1	CASSFGAYNEQFF	TGCGCCAGCAGCTTCGGGGCATACAATGAGCAGTTCTTC
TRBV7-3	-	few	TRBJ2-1	CASSSRRSEQFF	TGTGCCAGCAGCTCGCGCCGGAGTGAGCAGTTCTTC
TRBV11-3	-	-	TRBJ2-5	CASSFLSLQETQYF	TGTGCCAGCAGCTTCCTGTCCCTCCAAGAGACCCAGTACTTC
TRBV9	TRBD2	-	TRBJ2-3	CASSGGTSGGSTQYF	TGTGCCAGCAGCGGAGGGACTAGCGGGGGGAGTACGCAGTATTTT
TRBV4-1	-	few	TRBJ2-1	CASSQIQGGGSYNEQFF	TGCGCCAGCAGCCAGATACAGGGTGGCGGCTCCTACAATGAGCAGTTCTTC
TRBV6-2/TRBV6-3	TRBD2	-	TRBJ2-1	CASSGTSGHLPAGRKFF	TGTGCCAGCAGTGGTACTAGCGGGCATCTCCCTGCCGGACGCAAGTTCTTC
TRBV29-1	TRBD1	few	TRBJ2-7	CSVEDCLMDRGISYEQYF	TGCAGCGTTGAAGACTGCTTGATGGACAGGGGCATATCCTACGAGCAGTACTTC
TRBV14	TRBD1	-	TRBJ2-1	CASSYRDRVRGSYNEQFF	TGTGCCAGCAGCTACCGGGACAGGGTACGAGGCTCCTACAATGAGCAGTTCTTC
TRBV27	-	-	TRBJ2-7	CASRTYGGAEAEQYF	TGTGCCAGCAGGACCTACGGGGGCGCGGAGGCCGAGCAGTACTTC
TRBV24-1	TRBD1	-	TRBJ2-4	CATSDRGDIQYF	TGTGCCACCAGCGACAGGGGGGACATTCAGTACTTC
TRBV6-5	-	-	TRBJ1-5	CASSSAPRGRNQPQHF	TGTGCCAGCAGTTCCGCTCCTAGAGGGAGGAATCAGCCCCAGCATTTT
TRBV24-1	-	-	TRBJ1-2	CATSDTVYGYTF	TGTGCCACCAGTGATACCGTCTATGGCTACACCTTC
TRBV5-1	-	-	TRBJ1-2	CASSLELGTTGGYTF	TGCGCCAGCAGCTTGGAACTGGGAACCACAGGGGGCTACACCTTC
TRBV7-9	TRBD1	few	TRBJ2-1	CASSPGQDPYNEQFF	TGTGCCAGCAGCCCGGGACAGGACCCCTACAATGAGCAGTTCTTC
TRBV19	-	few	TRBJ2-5	CASRMVHEGTQYF	TGTGCCAGTAGGATGGTACACGAGGGGACCCAGTACTTC
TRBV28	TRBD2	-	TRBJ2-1	CASSSGLAGAYNEQFF	TGTGCCAGCAGTTCTGGACTAGCGGGAGCCTACAATGAGCAGTTCTTC
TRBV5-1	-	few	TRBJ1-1	CASRIGNTEAFF	TGCGCCAGCAGGATAGGGAACACTGAAGCTTTCTTT
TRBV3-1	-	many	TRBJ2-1	CASSPTFGWHNEQFF	TGTGCCAGCAGCCCGACGTTTGGATGGCACAATGAGCAGTTCTTC
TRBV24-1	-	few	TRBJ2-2	CATSDLKEGSWTGELFF	TGTGCCACCAGTGATTTGAAGGAGGGATCTTGGACCGGGGAGCTGTTTTTT
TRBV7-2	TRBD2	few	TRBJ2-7	CASSKLAGDRYEQYF	TGTGCCAGCAGCAAGCTAGCGGGGGACCGCTACGAGCAGTACTTC
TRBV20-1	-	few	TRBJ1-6	CSAMFRGVVLGPPLHF	TGCAGTGCTATGTTTCGGGGTGTGGTGCTCGGTCCACCCCTCCACTTT
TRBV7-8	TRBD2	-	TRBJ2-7	CASSSQSGLAGGGEQYF	TGTGCCAGCAGCTCGCAATCCGGACTAGCGGGAGGGGGCGAGCAGTACTTC
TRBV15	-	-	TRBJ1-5	CATSNSSNQPQHF	TGTGCCACCAGCAATAGTAGCAATCAGCCCCAGCATTTT
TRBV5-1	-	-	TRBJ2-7	CASSTGPSSYEQYF	TGCGCCAGCAGTACGGGGCCGAGCTCCTACGAGCAGTACTTC
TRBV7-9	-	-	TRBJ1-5	CASSWDIQPQHF	TGTGCCAGCAGCTGGGACATCCAGCCCCAGCATTTT
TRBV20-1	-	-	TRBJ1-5	CSARQISTQPQHF	TGCAGTGCCCGACAGATATCCACTCAGCCCCAGCATTTT
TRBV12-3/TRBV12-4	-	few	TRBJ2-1	CASRIQVPGYNEQFF	TGTGCCAGCAGGATACAGGTCCCCGGGTACAATGAGCAGTTCTTC
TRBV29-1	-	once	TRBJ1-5	CSVSAGNQPQHF	TGCAGCGTTTCGGCAGGCAATCAGCCCCAGCATTTT
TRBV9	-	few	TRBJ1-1	CASSAEGHFQTEAFF	TGTGCCAGCAGCGCCGAGGGACATTTCCAGACTGAAGCTTTCTTT
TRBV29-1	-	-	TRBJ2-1	CSVEAGATYNEQFF	TGCAGCGTTGAAGCAGGGGCGACCTACAATGAGCAGTTCTTC
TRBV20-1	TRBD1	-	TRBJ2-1	CSARDYDRVSYNEQFF	TGCAGTGCTAGAGATTATGACAGGGTCTCCTACAATGAGCAGTTCTTC
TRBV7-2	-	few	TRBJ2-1	CASSPSRNYNEQFF	TGTGCCAGCAGCCCGAGCCGGAATTACAATGAGCAGTTCTTC
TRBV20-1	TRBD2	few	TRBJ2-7	CSAPRTSGGLEQYF	TGCAGTGCTCCTCGGACTAGCGGGGGGCTCGAGCAGTACTTC
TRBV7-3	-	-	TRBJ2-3	CASSTGAPRPQYF	TGTGCCAGCAGCACAGGCGCCCCTCGTCCGCAGTATTTT
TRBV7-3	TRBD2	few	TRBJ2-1	CASSPATAGGIGEQFF	TGTGCCAGCAGCCCCGCGACAGCGGGAGGGATTGGGGAGCAGTTCTTC
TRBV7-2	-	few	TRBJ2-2	CASSPGPAPNTGELFF	TGTGCCAGCAGCCCCGGTCCGGCCCCGAACACCGGGGAGCTGTTTTTT
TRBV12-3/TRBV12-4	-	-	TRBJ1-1	CASSPADTEAFF	TGTGCCAGCAGCCCAGCGGACACTGAAGCTTTCTTT
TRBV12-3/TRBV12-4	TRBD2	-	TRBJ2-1	CASRGGLAGVDEQFF	TGTGCCAGCAGGGGAGGGCTAGCGGGAGTAGATGAGCAGTTCTTC
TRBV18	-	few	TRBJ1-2	CASSPSGAYGYTF	TGTGCCAGCTCACCGTCGGGGGCCTATGGCTACACCTTC
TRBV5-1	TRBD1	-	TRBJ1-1	CASSPTTGSSTEAFF	TGCGCCAGCAGCCCTACGACAGGGAGCAGCACTGAAGCTTTCTTT
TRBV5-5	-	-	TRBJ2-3	CASSLEGTSTDTQYF	TGTGCCAGCAGCTTGGAGGGGACTAGCACAGATACGCAGTATTTT
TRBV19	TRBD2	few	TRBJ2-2	CASSMSGEMRELFF	TGTGCCAGTAGTATGAGCGGGGAGATGAGGGAGCTGTTTTTT
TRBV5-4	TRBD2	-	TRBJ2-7	CASSPAAGGYEQYF	TGTGCCAGCAGCCCGGCAGCGGGAGGCTACGAGCAGTACTTC